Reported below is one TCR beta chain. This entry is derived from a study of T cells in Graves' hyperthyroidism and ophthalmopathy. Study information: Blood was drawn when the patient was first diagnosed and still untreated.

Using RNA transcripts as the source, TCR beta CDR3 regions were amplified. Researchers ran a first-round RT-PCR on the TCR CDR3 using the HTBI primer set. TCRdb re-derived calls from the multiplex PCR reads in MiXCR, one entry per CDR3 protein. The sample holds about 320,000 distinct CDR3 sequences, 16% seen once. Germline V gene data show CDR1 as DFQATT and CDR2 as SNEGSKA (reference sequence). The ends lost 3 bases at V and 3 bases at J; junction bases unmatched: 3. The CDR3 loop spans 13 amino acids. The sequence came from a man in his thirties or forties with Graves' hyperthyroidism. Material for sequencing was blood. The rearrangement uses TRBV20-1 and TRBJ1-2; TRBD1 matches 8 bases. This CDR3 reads CSARVQGDYGYTF. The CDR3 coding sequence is TGCAGTGCTAGGGTACAGGGGGACTATGGCTACACCTTC.